This T cell receptor beta chain was found in a study of T cell changes during pregnancy in multiple sclerosis. Deletions cut 3 bases from V and 3 bases from J, with 9 bases between. Germline V CDR1 and CDR2: SGHTA, FQGNSA. This CDR3 is 14 amino acids long. The protocol was immunoSEQ multiplex PCR, while the TCRdb copy is restricted to in-frame clones and leaves out a portion. The table includes about 80,000 clones, 92% detected once. The rearrangement joins TRBV7-2 to TRBJ1-5, with a possible D match to TRBD1 (6 bases). The material sequenced was peripheral blood, taken before pregnancy. This TCR was sampled from a female donor with multiple sclerosis, enrolled in a pregnancy study. CDR3: CASSLTGLNQPQHF. As DNA, the CDR3 is TGTGCCAGCAGCTTGACAGGTCTCAATCAGCCCCAGCATTTT.